The 13 T cell receptor beta chains presented below share a single source sample, sequenced in a study of blood T cell repertoires in COVID-19. Sequencing was performed with immunoSEQ multiplex PCR; in TCRdb, only in-frame clones are kept and a portion is missing. The profile shows under 300,000 clones, around 92% of them singletons. Sequences were obtained from PBMCs or T cells enriched from blood (not recorded which). These receptors were taken from a woman in her sixties who had recovered from COVID-19.

The V and J genes are TRBV29-1 and TRBJ2-1, with a weak D call TRBD1 (5 bases). V was pared by 3 bases and J by 0 bases, with 9 bases between. This CDR3 region has 14 residues. CDR1 SQVTM and CDR2 ANQGSEA come from the germline V gene. CDR3 sequence reads: CSVEGRSSYNEQFF. Written as DNA, the CDR3 is TGCAGCGTTGAGGGGCGGAGCTCCTACAATGAGCAGTTCTTC.

This clone was observed a single time. The V and J genes are TRBV5-1 and TRBJ2-2; no clear D gene. Germline assignment: CDR1 SGHRS and CDR2 YFSETQ. Trimming removed 0 bases from V and 6 bases from J, with 12 bases in between. The CDR3 contains 15 residues. CDR3 bases: TGCGCCAGCAGCTTGGGGGCCTACCTGCCCGGGGAGCTGTTTTTT. This sequence encodes CASSLGAYLPGELFF.

This chain uses TRBV6-5 with TRBJ1-6, with TRBD1 matching 7 bases. CDR3 length equals 15 residues. Trimming took 7 bases from V and 0 from J; bases not matched to a gene: 3. Germline-derived CDR1 and CDR2 are MNHEY and SVGAGI. The CDR3 protein is CASKDRSSYNSPLHF. In DNA form, the CDR3 reads TGTGCCAGCAAGGACAGGAGCTCCTATAATTCACCCCTCCACTTT.

Written as DNA, the CDR3 is TGTGCCAGCAGTTTCACGCAGGGGGGAAACACTGAAGCTTTCTTT. It codes for CASSFTQGGNTEAFF. The chain recombines TRBV27 with TRBJ1-1; 7 nucleotides align to TRBD1. From germline, CDR1 is MNHEY and CDR2 SMNVEV (reference sequence). The CDR3 has 15 residues. Unmatched junction bases numbered 6, after V lost 3 bases and J lost 2 bases.

This chain connects TRBV5-1 to TRBJ1-3; no reliable D call. The germline gives CDR1 SGHRS, CDR2 YFSETQ. The length of the CDR3 is 15 residues. V was clipped by 4 bases and J by 0 bases, with 11 bases between them. The CDR3 region is CASSIDMNSGNTIYF. CDR3 sequence (DNA): TGCGCCAGCAGCATTGACATGAACTCTGGAAACACCATATATTTT.

The genes are TRBV7-3 and TRBJ2-1, with a weak D call TRBD2 (6 bases). Per the germline V gene, CDR1 is SGHTA and CDR2 is FQGTGA. The CDR3 is 15 residues long. Trimming cost V 5 bases and J 6 bases, with 17 bases left between them. The CDR3 reads CASSPRERGLNEQFF. CDR3 DNA sequence: TGTGCCAGCAGCCCCCGGGAGAGGGGTCTCAATGAGCAGTTCTTC.

V gene TRBV15 combines with J gene TRBJ2-1, with 7 bases fitting TRBD2. The germline V gene encodes CDR1 LNHNV and CDR2 YYDKDF (reference sequence). CDR3 length equals 12 residues. V shed 3 bases, J shed 7 bases, and the junction held 0 bases outside the gene matches. CDR3 protein: CATSSGGNEQFF. The DNA for the CDR3 is TGTGCCACCAGCAGCGGGGGGAATGAGCAGTTCTTC.

The V gene is TRBV28, the J gene TRBJ1-6; tentatively, D is TRBD1 (5 bases). Germline assignment: CDR1 MDHEN and CDR2 SYDVKM. Trimming removed 7 bases at V and 7 bases at J, with 20 bases between. There are 16 residues in the CDR3. The CDR3 nucleotides read TGTGCCAGCAACCTTCTCCTACCGGGGGAAAATTCACCCCTCCACTTT. This sequence encodes CASNLLLPGENSPLHF.

This chain joins TRBV4-2 and TRBJ1-2; D gene ambiguous. This CDR3 comprises 16 residues. Trimming pared 0 bases from V and 4 bases from J, leaving 15 bases between. Germline assignment: CDR1 LGHNA and CDR2 YNFKEQ. CDR3 sequence (DNA): TGTGCCAGCAGCCAAGATGAGGCAGGAGGAACCTATGGCTACACCTTC. Protein product: CASSQDEAGGTYGYTF.

This clone came up once. The CDR3 is CAISDHGGAGYNEQFF. The CDR3 nucleotides are TGTGCCATCAGTGATCACGGCGGTGCGGGGTACAATGAGCAGTTCTTC. This chain uses TRBV10-3 with TRBJ2-1; possibly TRBD2 for D (6 bases). Germline assignment: CDR1 ENHRY and CDR2 SYGVKD. The CDR3 is 16 residues long. Trimming left V 3 bases short and J 4 bases short, with 16 bases between.

The chain has TRBV19 and TRBJ2-2; D gene ambiguous. There are 15 residues in the CDR3. From germline, CDR1 is LNHDA and CDR2 SQIVND (reference sequence). V was shortened by 5 bases and J by 2 bases, with 12 bases between the two germline ends. The CDR3 sequence: CASSEHRPNTGELFF. The CDR3 nucleotides are TGTGCCAGTAGTGAGCACAGACCCAACACCGGGGAGCTGTTTTTT. Based on the CDR3 plus reference TRBV19 and TRBJ2-2, the full variable domain is DGGITQSPKYLFRKEGQNVTLSCEQNLNHDAMYWYRQDPGQGLRLIYYSQIVNDFQKGDIAEGYSVSREKKESFPLTVTSAQKNPTAFYLCASSEHRPNTGELFFGEGSRLTVL.

This chain uses TRBV7-6 with TRBJ2-1, with 13 bases that match TRBD2. Per the germline V gene, CDR1 is SGHVS and CDR2 is FNYEAQ. This CDR3 is 16 amino acids long. V gave up 5 bases and J gave up 7 bases; unmatched junction bases: 8. The DNA for the CDR3 is TGTGCCAGCAGCCCCATCGGGACTAGCGGGGCAAATGAGCAGTTCTTC. It encodes CASSPIGTSGANEQFF.

V and J are TRBV18 and TRBJ2-7; unclear D gene. This CDR3 region has 12 residues. The V and J ends lost 3 bases and 7 bases respectively, with 10 bases between them. Germline V CDR1 and CDR2: KGHSH, LQKENI. The DNA of the CDR3 is TGTGCCAGCTCACCTCGGGTAAGTGAGCAGTACTTC. Protein sequence: CASSPRVSEQYF.